This TCR beta chain is drawn from a study of T cells in Graves' hyperthyroidism and ophthalmopathy. Study-wide findings and caveats: Most thyroid clonotypes that were expanded above 0.001 also turned up in blood.

CDR1 MRHNA and CDR2 SNTAGT come from the germline V gene. Including both end residues, the CDR3 is 12 amino acids long. Hyperthyroidism had been newly diagnosed in patients aged 18 to 65, and its duration was under 2 months. Exclusion followed for patients with uncontrolled infection, other autoimmune disease, pregnancy or lactation. Using around 10 ml of fresh peripheral blood, PBMCs were prepared. In regard to this clonotype: Its cognate antigen is unknown. This is likely a read error, given that the CDR3 carries no conserved phenylalanine or tryptophan at its end. The limits of the CDR3 on the DNA are not certain, so only TCRdb's listed CDR3 is given.

Amplified TCR beta CDR3 regions came from RNA transcripts. The primer set for the first-round RT-PCR of the TCR CDR3 was HTBI. MiXCR, applied by TCRdb to the multiplex PCR reads, yields one record per CDR3 protein. The sample shows over 700,000 distinct CDR3 sequences, 38% of them seen only once. V usage is TRBV6-4 and J usage is TRBJ1-4. Source material: blood. The origin of this receptor is a man younger than 35 with Graves' hyperthyroidism. The CDR3 loop is CASSESNGGREV.